The rows below give T cell receptor beta chains drawn from one sample of a study of blood T cell repertoires in COVID-19. TCRdb keeps only in-frame clones here, not all; method: immunoSEQ multiplex PCR. This table holds under 250,000 clones, approximately 90% found once. The sequencing sample was made of peripheral blood. These receptors all come from a man aged 60-69 years with COVID-19, enrolled during active disease. The CDR3 runs from the conserved cysteine through the conserved F or W. D genes are given only for firm matches. A clone size is listed for some rows: how often the clone was seen (once, few, many), or a class if it is expanded.

V gene,J gene,D gene,clone size,CDR3 protein,CDR3 DNA
TRBV10-3,TRBJ1-1,.,.,CAISEGGSNTEAFF,TGTGCCATCAGTGAGGGGGGGTCGAACACTGAAGCTTTCTTT
TRBV29-1,TRBJ2-5,TRBD2,.,CSVGSGGVETQYF,TGCAGCGTTGGAAGCGGGGGGGTGGAGACCCAGTACTTC
TRBV10-1,TRBJ2-1,TRBD2,.,CASSVSGGTYNEQFF,TGCGCCAGCAGTGTTAGCGGGGGGACCTACAATGAGCAGTTCTTC
TRBV18,TRBJ2-2,TRBD2,.,CASSPVSGTSNTGELFF,TGTGCCAGCTCACCCGTCTCCGGGACTAGCAACACCGGGGAGCTGTTTTTT
TRBV3-1/TRBV3-2,TRBJ2-1,.,.,CASSYSGTYNEQFF,TGTGCCAGCAGCTACTCCGGGACTTACAATGAGCAGTTCTTC
TRBV18,TRBJ1-2,.,.,CASSREGTNYGYTF,TGTGCCAGCTCACGGGAGGGAACTAACTATGGCTACACCTTC
TRBV23-1,TRBJ2-7,TRBD1,few,CASPARDRAVSYEQYF,TGCGCCAGCCCCGCCCGGGACAGGGCCGTCTCCTACGAGCAGTACTTC
TRBV18,TRBJ2-1,TRBD2,.,CASSPLGSGRAVSEQFF,TGTGCCAGCTCACCACTGGGGAGCGGGAGGGCCGTTTCTGAGCAGTTCTTC
TRBV4-2,TRBJ2-4,TRBD2,once,CASSHHPLAGEDIQYF,TGTGCCAGCAGCCATCATCCTTTAGCGGGAGAGGACATTCAGTACTTC
TRBV3-1/TRBV3-2,TRBJ1-6,.,.,CASSQERSYSPLHF,TGTGCCAGCAGCCAAGAGAGGTCTTATTCACCCCTCCACTTT
TRBV5-4,TRBJ2-3,TRBD1,.,CASSPRQGSFTDTQYF,TGTGCCAGCAGCCCCCGACAGGGGAGCTTCACAGATACGCAGTATTTT
TRBV19,TRBJ2-2,.,.,CASSIRGSAGELFF,TGTGCCAGTAGTATTCGAGGTAGTGCCGGGGAGCTGTTTTTT
TRBV21-1,TRBJ1-2,.,.,CASSKSKDRGLGYTF,TGTGCCAGCAGCAAATCGAAGGACAGGGGGCTTGGCTACACCTTC
TRBV5-1,TRBJ2-7,TRBD1,.,CASRTGGSYEQYF,TGCGCCAGCAGAACAGGGGGGTCCTACGAGCAGTACTTC
TRBV7-8,TRBJ1-1,.,.,CASSLANLFRLNTEAFF,TGTGCCAGCAGCTTAGCGAATTTGTTCAGGTTGAACACTGAAGCTTTCTTT
TRBV25-1,TRBJ1-2,TRBD1,.,CASSDFQGEGYTF,TGTGCCAGCAGTGATTTCCAGGGGGAAGGCTACACCTTC
TRBV7-6,TRBJ1-1,.,.,CASGGGGLNTEAFF,TGTGCCAGCGGTGGGGGAGGGCTGAACACTGAAGCTTTCTTT
TRBV7-2,TRBJ2-3,.,.,CASSLGGRLTPTDTQYF,TGTGCCAGCAGCTTAGGTGGGCGACTAACTCCCACAGATACGCAGTATTTT